This T cell receptor beta chain originates from a study of CD8+ T cells in alopecia areata. Investigators isolated RNA and reverse transcribed it into cDNA to act as the sequencing template. Clones were read by immunoSEQ multiplex PCR, and TCRdb kept only the in-frame ones, dropping some. The table has roughly 280,000 clones, 60% seen once; the top ten hold 0.9% to 0.95%. Per germline, CDR1 LNHNV and CDR2 YYDKDF (reference sequence). The V gene lost 7 bases and the J gene lost 2 bases, with 21 bases spanning the gap. CDR3 length: 16 residues. As to treatment: oral pan-JAK inhibitor, 5-10 mg twice daily.

This clonotype was sampled from a human donor with alopecia areata. The source was CD4+ T cells sorted from blood, collected around week 54, from a patient treated with tofacitinib. The chain carries TRBV15 and TRBJ2-7, with D possibly being TRBD1 (5 bases). The CDR3 loop reads CATTTKRAGLAYEQYF. CDR3 DNA sequence: TGTGCCACCACCACCAAAAGGGCAGGGTTGGCCTACGAGCAGTACTTC.